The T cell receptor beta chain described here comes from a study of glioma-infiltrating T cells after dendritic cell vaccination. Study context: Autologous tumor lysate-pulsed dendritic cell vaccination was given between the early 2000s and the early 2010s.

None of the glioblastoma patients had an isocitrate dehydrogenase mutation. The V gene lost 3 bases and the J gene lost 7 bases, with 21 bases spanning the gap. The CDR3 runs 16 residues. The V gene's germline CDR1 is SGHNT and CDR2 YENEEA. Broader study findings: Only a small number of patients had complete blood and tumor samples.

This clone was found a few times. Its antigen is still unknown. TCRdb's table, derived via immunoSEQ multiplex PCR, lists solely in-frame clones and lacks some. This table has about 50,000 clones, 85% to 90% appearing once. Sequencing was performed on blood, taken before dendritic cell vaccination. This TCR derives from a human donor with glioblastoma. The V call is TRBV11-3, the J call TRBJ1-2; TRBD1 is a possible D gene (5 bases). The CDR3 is CASSLTSEGRGVGYTF. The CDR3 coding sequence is TGTGCCAGCAGCTTGACTTCGGAGGGTAGGGGTGTTGGCTACACCTTC.